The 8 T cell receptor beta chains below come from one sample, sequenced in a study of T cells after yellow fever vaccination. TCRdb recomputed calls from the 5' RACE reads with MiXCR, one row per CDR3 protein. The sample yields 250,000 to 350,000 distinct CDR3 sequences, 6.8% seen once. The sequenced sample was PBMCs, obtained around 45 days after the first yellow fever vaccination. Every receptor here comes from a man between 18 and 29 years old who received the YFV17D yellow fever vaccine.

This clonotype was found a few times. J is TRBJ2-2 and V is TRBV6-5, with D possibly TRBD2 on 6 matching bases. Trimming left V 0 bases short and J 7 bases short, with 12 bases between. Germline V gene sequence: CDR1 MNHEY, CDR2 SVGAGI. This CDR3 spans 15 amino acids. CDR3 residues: CASSYSMVAVGELFF. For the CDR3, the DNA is TGTGCCAGCAGTTACTCGATGGTAGCGGTCGGGGAGCTGTTTTTT.

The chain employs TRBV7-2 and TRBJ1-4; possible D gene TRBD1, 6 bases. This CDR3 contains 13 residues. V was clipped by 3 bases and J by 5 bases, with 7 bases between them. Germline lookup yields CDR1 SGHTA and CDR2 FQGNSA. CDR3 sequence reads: CASSFDRNEKLFF. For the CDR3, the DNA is TGTGCCAGCAGCTTCGACAGGAATGAAAAACTGTTTTTT.

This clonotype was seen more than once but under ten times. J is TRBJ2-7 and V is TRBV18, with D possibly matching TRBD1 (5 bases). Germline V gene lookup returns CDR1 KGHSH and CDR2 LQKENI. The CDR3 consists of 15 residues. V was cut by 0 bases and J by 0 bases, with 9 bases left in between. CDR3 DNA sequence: TGTGCCAGCTCACCACCGCAGGGCCGCTCCTACGAGCAGTACTTC. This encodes CASSPPQGRSYEQYF.

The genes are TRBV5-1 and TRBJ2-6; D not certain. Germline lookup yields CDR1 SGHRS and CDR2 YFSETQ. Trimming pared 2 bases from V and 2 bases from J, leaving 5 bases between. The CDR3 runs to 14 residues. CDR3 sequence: CASSLDPGANVLTF. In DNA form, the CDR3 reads TGCGCCAGCAGCTTAGACCCTGGGGCCAACGTCCTGACTTTC. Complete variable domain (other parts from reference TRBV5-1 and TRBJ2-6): KAGVTQTPRYLIKTRGQQVTLSCSPISGHRSVSWYQQTPGQGLQFLFEYFSETQRNKGNFPGRFSGRQFSNSRSEMNVSTLELGDSALYLCASSLDPGANVLTFGAGSRLTVL.

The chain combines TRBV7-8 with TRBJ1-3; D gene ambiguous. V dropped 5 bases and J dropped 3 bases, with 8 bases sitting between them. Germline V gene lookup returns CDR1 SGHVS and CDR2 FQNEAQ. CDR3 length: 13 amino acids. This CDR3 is CASSGLGGNTIYF. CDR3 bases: TGTGCCAGCAGCGGATTAGGTGGAAACACCATATATTTT. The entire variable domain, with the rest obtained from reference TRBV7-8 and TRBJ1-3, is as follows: GAGVSQSPRYKVAKRGQDVALRCDPISGHVSLFWYQQALGQGPEFLTYFQNEAQLDKSGLPSDRFFAERPEGSVSTLKIQRTQQEDSAVYLCASSGLGGNTIYFGEGSWLTVV.

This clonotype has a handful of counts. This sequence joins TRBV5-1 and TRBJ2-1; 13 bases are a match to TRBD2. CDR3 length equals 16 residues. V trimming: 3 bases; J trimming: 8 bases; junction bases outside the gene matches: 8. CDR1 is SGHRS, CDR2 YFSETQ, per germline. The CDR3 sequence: CASSSPGLAGRHEQFF. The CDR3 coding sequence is TGCGCCAGCAGCTCACCGGGACTAGCGGGGAGGCATGAGCAGTTCTTC.

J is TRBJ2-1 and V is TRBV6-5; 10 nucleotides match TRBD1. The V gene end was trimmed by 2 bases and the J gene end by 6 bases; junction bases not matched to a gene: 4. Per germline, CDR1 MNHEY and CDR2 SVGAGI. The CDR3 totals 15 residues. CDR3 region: CASSYPGQGSNEQFF. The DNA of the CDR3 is TGTGCCAGCAGTTACCCGGGACAGGGGAGCAATGAGCAGTTCTTC.

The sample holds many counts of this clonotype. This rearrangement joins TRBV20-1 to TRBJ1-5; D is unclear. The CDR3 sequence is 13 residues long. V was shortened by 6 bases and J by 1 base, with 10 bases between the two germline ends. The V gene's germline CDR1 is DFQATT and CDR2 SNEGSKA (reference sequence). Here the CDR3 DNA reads TGCAGTGCCAAGTTTTGGAGCAATCAGCCCCAGCATTTT. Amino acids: CSAKFWSNQPQHF.